This TCR beta chain was retrieved from a study of PD-1 blockade in classical Hodgkin lymphoma. Time point reported: cycle 4 day 1 (C4D1), after more than 5 weeks of nivolumab. Patients all relapsed after autologous stem cell transplantation, and there was variation in brentuximab vedotin exposure. Purified CD4+ T cells were obtained from thawed PBMCs through magnetic negative selection. In germline, CDR1 is LNHDA, CDR2 SQIVND (reference sequence). Trimming cost V 3 bases and J 5 bases, with 16 bases left between them. The CDR3 loop spans 15 amino acids. Repertoires were generated with immunoSEQ multiplex PCR, while TCRdb's copy carries only in-frame clones and drops some. The sample holds approximately 20,000 clones, roughly 83% seen once.

The receptor was derived from a human donor with classical Hodgkin lymphoma. The chain is built from TRBV19 and TRBJ1-1; no definite D call. The sample here was CD4+ T cells from blood, taken before the fourth cycle of nivolumab. Here the CDR3 DNA reads TGTGCCAGTAGTATCGGGGTTTATAGGGTGACTGAAGCTTTCTTT. It translates to CASSIGVYRVTEAFF.